The present T cell receptor beta chain was sequenced within a study of T-cell memory formation after mild COVID-19. The study, taken as a whole, reports: Researchers report contracting CD4+ clones mostly in CM and EM, with CD8+ clones in EMRA.

The CDR3 consists of 13 residues. Germline CDR1 is SGHTA and CDR2 is FQGTGA. V lost 5 bases and J lost 5, with 9 bases in between. In the case of this clonotype: Its antigen is not known.

TCRdb redid the calling of the 5' RACE reads with MiXCR, one entry per CDR3 protein. In the table there are hundreds of thousands of distinct CDR3 sequences, 28% of which are singletons. V gene TRBV7-3 combines with J gene TRBJ1-4; no clear D gene. The clonotype was recovered from an adult woman who had mild COVID-19 (a few samples of this study predate the infection). Cell type and time point are not known. The sample taken for sequencing was PBMCs or a T cell subset sorted from them (not recorded which). For the CDR3, the DNA is TGTGCCAGCAGCAGGGCAATCAATGAAAAACTGTTTTTT. This gives the protein CASSRAINEKLFF. Drawing the rest from reference TRBV7-3 and TRBJ1-4, the complete variable domain is GAGVSQTPSNKVTEKGKYVELRCDPISGHTALYWYRQSLGQGPEFLIYFQGTGAADDSGLPNDRFFAVRPEGSVSTLKIQRTERGDSAVYLCASSRAINEKLFFGSGTQLSVL.